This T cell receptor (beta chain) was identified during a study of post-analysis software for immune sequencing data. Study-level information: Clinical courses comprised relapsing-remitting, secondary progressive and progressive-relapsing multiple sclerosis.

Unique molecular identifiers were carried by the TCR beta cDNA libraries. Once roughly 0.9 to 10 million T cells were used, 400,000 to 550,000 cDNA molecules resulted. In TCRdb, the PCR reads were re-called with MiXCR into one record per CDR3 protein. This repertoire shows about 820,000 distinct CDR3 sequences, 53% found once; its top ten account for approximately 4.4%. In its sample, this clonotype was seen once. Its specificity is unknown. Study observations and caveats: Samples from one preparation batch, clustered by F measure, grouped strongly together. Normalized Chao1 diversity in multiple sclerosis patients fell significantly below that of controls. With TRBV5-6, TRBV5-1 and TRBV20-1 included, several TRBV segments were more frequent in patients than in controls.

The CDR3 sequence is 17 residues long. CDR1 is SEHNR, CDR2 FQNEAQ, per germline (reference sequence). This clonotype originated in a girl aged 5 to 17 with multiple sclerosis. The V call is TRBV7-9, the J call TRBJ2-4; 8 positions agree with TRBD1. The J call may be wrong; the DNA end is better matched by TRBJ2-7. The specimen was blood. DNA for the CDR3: TGTGCCAGCAGCCGCCTGAACAGGGGGATAAACCCCTACGAGCAGTACTTC. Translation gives CASSRLNRGINPYEQYF.